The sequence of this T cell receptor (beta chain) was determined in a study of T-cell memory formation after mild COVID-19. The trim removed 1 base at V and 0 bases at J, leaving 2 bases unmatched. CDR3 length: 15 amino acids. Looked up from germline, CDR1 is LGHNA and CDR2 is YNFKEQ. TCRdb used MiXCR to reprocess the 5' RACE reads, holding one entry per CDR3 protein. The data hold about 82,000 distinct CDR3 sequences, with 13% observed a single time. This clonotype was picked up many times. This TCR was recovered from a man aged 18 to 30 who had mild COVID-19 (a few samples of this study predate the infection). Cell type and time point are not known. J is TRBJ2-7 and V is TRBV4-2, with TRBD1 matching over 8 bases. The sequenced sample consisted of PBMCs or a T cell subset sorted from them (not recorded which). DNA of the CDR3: TGTGCCAGCAGCCAAGGAACAGGGGGCTCCTACGAGCAGTACTTC. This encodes CASSQGTGGSYEQYF.